A selection of T cell receptor beta chains follows, all from one sample in a study of early T cells in non-severe SARS-CoV-2 infection. One entry per CDR3 protein results from TCRdb running MiXCR on the 5' RACE reads. This sample carries tens of thousands of distinct CDR3 sequences, about 12% of them seen once, and the ten largest clones take about 9.3%. Sample: whole blood, taken at baseline. The source of these receptors is an adult who was a healthcare worker with PCR-confirmed SARS-CoV-2 infection or an uninfected control (not recorded which). Both conserved end residues are part of each CDR3. Fields, in order: V gene, J gene, CDR3 length, CDR3 protein.

TRBV27	TRBJ2-7	12	CASSSTAYEQYF
TRBV7-2	TRBJ2-7	16	CASSGQGQILAYEQYF
TRBV28	TRBJ2-7	14	CASSPYGERSEQYF
TRBV29-1	TRBJ1-4	12	CSVEEREEKLFF
TRBV7-8	TRBJ2-7	13	CASSFSVNYEQYF
TRBV20-1	TRBJ2-1	15	CSARLLAGHYNEQFF
TRBV3-1	TRBJ1-1	14	CASSSVHRNTEAFF
TRBV3-1	TRBJ2-5	15	CASSQGRAWQETQYF
TRBV20-1	TRBJ1-6	16	CSARDIRTGENSPLHF
TRBV5-4	TRBJ2-1	16	CASSTPGTLSYNEQFF
TRBV7-2	TRBJ2-2	16	CASSKRDRANTGELFF
TRBV28	TRBJ2-3	15	CASRAHGGATDTQYF
TRBV5-1	TRBJ1-5	16	CASSVIRQGRKQPQHF
TRBV6-1	TRBJ2-2	16	CASSPRNGFSTGELFF
TRBV3-1	TRBJ2-4	19	CASSQRPGGGIIAKNIQYF
TRBV7-6	TRBJ2-1	16	CASSPTAGGPYNEQFF
TRBV5-4	TRBJ2-2	14	CASSGGLRTGELFF
TRBV29-1	TRBJ1-3	13	CSVHTGTGNTIYF
TRBV6-6	TRBJ2-7	15	CASSYDSPVWDEQYF
TRBV18	TRBJ1-4	15	CASSPRRSENEKLFF
TRBV14	TRBJ2-6	18	CASSPNAASLSGANVLTF
TRBV28	TRBJ2-3	15	CASSVDSSSTDTQYF
TRBV19	TRBJ2-1	18	CASSEIPGTSGGPDEQFF
TRBV7-8	TRBJ1-6	15	CASSAIGRNNSPLHF